Presented here are 28 T cell receptor beta chains from one specimen sequenced in a study of T cell repertoires in cytomegalovirus infection. TCRdb recomputed calls from the reads with MiXCR, one row per CDR3 protein. The sample comprises about 480,000 distinct CDR3 sequences, around 30% of which are singletons, and under 20% rests with the top ten. These receptors' targets are unknown. The specimen comprised cultured PBMCs, sampled from culture after CMV antigen stimulation. Receptor source: a human donor in good health (CMV status not recorded). Some clones in this sample may be carry-over from other donors' samples.

The chain carries TRBV20-1 and TRBJ2-3, with TRBD2 matching 9 bases. CDR3 size: 16 residues. The trim removed 1 base at V and 4 bases at J, leaving 9 bases unmatched. Germline V CDR1 and CDR2: DFQATT, SNEGSKA (reference sequence). For the CDR3, the DNA is TGCAGTGCTAGAGCGGGCAGCGGGAGGTTCCCAGATACGCAGTATTTT. Translated: CSARAGSGRFPDTQYF.

This clonotype turned up a few times. The J gene is TRBJ1-1, the V gene TRBV6-5; a weak D match, TRBD1 (6 bases). The CDR3 is 15 amino acids. V lost 0 bases and J 4 bases, leaving 12 bases between the germline ends. CDR1 MNHEY and CDR2 SVGAGI come from the germline V gene. For the CDR3, the DNA is TGTGCCAGCAGTTACTCGTCAGGGGCAGGCACTGAAGCTTTCTTT. This encodes CASSYSSGAGTEAFF.

This chain joins TRBV19 and TRBJ2-1; weak D call: TRBD2 (6 bases). The germline CDR1 and CDR2 sequences are LNHDA and SQIVND (reference sequence). The CDR3 runs to 17 residues. Trimming stripped 4 bases from V and 4 bases from J, with 20 bases between. The CDR3 loop reads CASSRAAARGGYNEQFF. In nucleotides, the CDR3 is TGTGCCAGTAGTAGAGCGGCGGCTAGGGGAGGATACAATGAGCAGTTCTTC.

This clonotype was recorded a few times. The rearrangement links TRBV28 to TRBJ2-6, with D possibly TRBD1 on 8 matching bases. The CDR3 is 16 residues long. V lost 6 bases, J lost 2 bases, and 14 bases lay in between. The V gene's germline CDR1 is MDHEN and CDR2 SYDVKM. The CDR3 is CASRQGGDPGANVLTF. In DNA form, the CDR3 reads TGTGCCAGCAGACAGGGGGGGGATCCTGGGGCCAACGTCCTGACTTTC.

This clonotype was seen more than once but under ten times. V gene TRBV7-9 combines with J gene TRBJ2-5; D is unclear. V shed 5 bases and J shed 1 base, with 5 bases lying between them. Germline V gene sequence: CDR1 SEHNR, CDR2 FQNEAQ (reference sequence). The CDR3 length is 12 residues. This chain's CDR3 is CASSGRQETQYF. CDR3 bases: TGTGCCAGCAGCGGTCGCCAAGAGACCCAGTACTTC.

CDR3: CASSSSGTGVTEAFF. In DNA form, the CDR3 reads TGTGCCAGTAGTAGTTCCGGGACAGGGGTAACTGAAGCTTTCTTT. V is TRBV19 and J is TRBJ1-1; 10 bases match TRBD1. The CDR3 covers 15 residues. Trimming at V came to 4 bases and at J to 5 bases, leaving 7 bases not matched to a gene. In germline, CDR1 is LNHDA, CDR2 SQIVND (reference sequence).

The chain is built from TRBV4-1 and TRBJ1-2, with D possibly matching TRBD1 (6 bases). The CDR3 totals 14 residues. CDR1 MGHRA and CDR2 YSYEKL come from the germline V gene. Trimming pared 0 bases from V and 4 bases from J, leaving 9 bases between. This CDR3 is CASSQDTGPYGYTF. CDR3 in DNA: TGCGCCAGCAGCCAAGATACAGGGCCCTATGGCTACACCTTC.

The chain couples TRBV7-6 to TRBJ1-1, with D perhaps matching TRBD1 (5 bases). Germline-derived CDR1 and CDR2 are SGHVS and FNYEAQ. The CDR3 has 14 residues. Trimming stripped 1 base from V and 4 bases from J, with 10 bases between. CDR3 bases: TGTGCCAGCAGCTTAGGGGGCGGGAGCACTGAAGCTTTCTTT. As protein: CASSLGGGSTEAFF.

This chain connects TRBV6-2 or TRBV6-3 to TRBJ2-1; TRBD1 or TRBD2 may be the D gene (6 bases each). The CDR3 is 14 residues long. Deletions cut 6 bases from V and 4 bases from J, with 13 bases between. Germline V gene data show CDR1 as MNHEY and CDR2 as SVGEGT. CDR3 protein: CASSQGTFYNEQFF. The CDR3 DNA sequence: TGTGCCAGCAGCCAGGGGACTTTTTACAATGAGCAGTTCTTC.

CDR3 region: CASSLLGVRETQYF. The CDR3 nucleotides are TGTGCCAGCAGCTTACTGGGCGTCCGGGAGACCCAGTACTTC. This rearrangement joins TRBV7-9 to TRBJ2-5; unclear D gene. Germline CDR1 SEHNR, CDR2 FQNEAQ (reference sequence). V lost 2 bases, J lost 5 bases, and 12 bases lay in between. The CDR3 has 14 amino acids.

This clonotype was picked up many times. The rearrangement joins TRBV28 to TRBJ1-5; possible D gene TRBD1, 6 bases. CDR1 and CDR2 (germline): MDHEN, SYDVKM. V dropped 5 bases and J dropped 5 bases, with 19 bases sitting between them. The length of the CDR3 is 16 residues. The DNA for the CDR3 is TGTGCCAGCAGTACCCTGAAGGGAGGGACATATCAGCCCCAGCATTTT. This codes for CASSTLKGGTYQPQHF.

The V call is TRBV20-1, the J call TRBJ2-2; 11 bases agree with TRBD1. This CDR3 is 16 amino acids long. Germline CDR1 reads DFQATT; CDR2 reads SNEGSKA (reference sequence). Unmatched junction bases numbered 10, after V lost 3 bases and J lost 7 bases. The CDR3 sequence is CSARRTGGAHGGELFF. In DNA, the CDR3 is TGCAGTGCTAGGAGGACAGGGGGCGCGCACGGCGGGGAGCTGTTTTTT.

This clonotype was seen more than once but under ten times. The rearrangement uses TRBV11-2 and TRBJ2-3; 12 positions match TRBD2. The CDR3 runs 17 residues. Germline V gives CDR1 SGHAT, CDR2 FQNNGV. V was pared by 5 bases and J by 0 bases, with 6 bases of the junction left unmatched. The CDR3, as DNA: TGTGCCAGCAGCAAACTAGCGGGGGGCTTGAGCACAGATACGCAGTATTTT. This gives the protein CASSKLAGGLSTDTQYF.

The chain is built from TRBV12-3 or TRBV12-4 and TRBJ1-5; D is perhaps TRBD1 (5 bases). The CDR3 is made up of 14 amino acids. V was cut by 6 bases and J by 1 base, with 10 bases left in between. The CDR3 loop is CASSRQLSNQPQHF. The CDR3 DNA reads as TGTGCCAGCAGCCGACAGCTGAGCAATCAGCCCCAGCATTTT.

In its sample, this clonotype was seen a few times. V usage is TRBV7-3 and J usage is TRBJ1-4, with 10 bases aligning to TRBD1. V dropped 5 bases and J dropped 8; count of bases not matched to a gene: 2. This CDR3 spans 13 amino acids. Germline values: CDR1 SGHTA, CDR2 FQGTGA. For the CDR3, the DNA is TGTGCCAGCAGCAAGGGACAGGGGGAAAAACTGTTTTTT. This translates into CASSKGQGEKLFF.

This clonotype was observed many times. This chain connects TRBV7-2 to TRBJ2-1; tentative D call: TRBD2 (6 bases). Trimming removed 3 bases from V and 8 bases from J, with 26 bases in between. CDR1 and CDR2 (germline): SGHTA, FQGNSA. This CDR3 region has 18 residues. The DNA of the CDR3 is TGTGCCAGCAGCTTCCGATTACATTTCGGGGGAATGATCGATGAGCAGTTCTTC. It yields the protein CASSFRLHFGGMIDEQFF.

J is TRBJ2-7 and V is TRBV12-3 or TRBV12-4; 8 bases align to TRBD1. This CDR3 region has 12 residues. The V segment lost 8 bases and the J segment 9 bases; nucleotides outside the gene matches: 9. In DNA, the CDR3 is TGTGCCAGCGGTCTCGGACAGGGATGGCAGTACGTC. Translation: CASGLGQGWQYV.

The rearrangement uses TRBV6-5 and TRBJ2-7, with D possibly matching TRBD1 (6 bases). CDR1 and CDR2 (germline): MNHEY, SVGAGI. V gave up 3 bases and J gave up 2 bases, with 11 bases separating them. The CDR3 contains 14 residues. The DNA of the CDR3 is TGTGCCAGCAGTTATCAGGACAGTACCTACGAGCAGTACTTC. This gives the protein CASSYQDSTYEQYF.

The rearrangement uses TRBV20-1 and TRBJ1-6; D perhaps matches TRBD1 (5 bases). Trimming took 0 bases from V and 7 from J, leaving 10 bases between them. Germline assignment: CDR1 DFQATT and CDR2 SNEGSKA (reference sequence). The CDR3 totals 14 residues. As DNA, the CDR3 is TGCAGTGCTAGAGATCAGGGATGGAATTCACCCCTCCACTTT. Its protein product is CSARDQGWNSPLHF.

The J gene is TRBJ1-1, the V gene TRBV7-2; no definite D call. The length of the CDR3 is 14 residues. V shed 3 bases and J shed 4 bases, with 12 bases lying between them. The germline gives CDR1 SGHTA, CDR2 FQGNSA. The CDR3 is CASSFRGVGTEAFF. DNA of the CDR3: TGTGCCAGCAGCTTTCGGGGAGTCGGCACTGAAGCTTTCTTT.

The table lists this clonotype with a count of one. The J gene is TRBJ2-1, the V gene TRBV18; 11 bases line up with TRBD2. The V gene end was trimmed by 3 bases and the J gene end by 5 bases; junction bases not matched to a gene: 6. The length of the CDR3 is 16 residues. Germline V CDR1 and CDR2: KGHSH, LQKENI. The CDR3 loop reads CASSPLTSGRDNEQFF. The CDR3, as DNA: TGTGCCAGCTCACCCCTCACTAGCGGGAGAGACAATGAGCAGTTCTTC.

The sample holds a few counts of this clonotype. The rearrangement uses TRBV7-6 and TRBJ2-3, with 14 bases identical to TRBD2. The CDR3 loop spans 16 amino acids. Germline CDR1 is SGHVS and CDR2 is FNYEAQ. V shed 4 bases, J shed 8 bases, and the junction held 8 bases outside the gene matches. CDR3 region: CASSSTTSGRAGTQYF. DNA of the CDR3: TGTGCCAGCAGCTCAACGACTAGCGGGAGGGCCGGTACGCAGTATTTT.

The chain uses TRBV29-1 and TRBJ2-3, with D hard to call. Germline V lookup: CDR1 SQVTM, CDR2 ANQGSEA. Between the trimmed V and J ends, which lost 4 bases and 2 bases, there was a span of 10 bases. This CDR3 region has 13 residues. CDR3 amino acids: CSVVRQATDTQYF. The CDR3 bases are TGCAGCGTTGTACGGCAGGCCACAGATACGCAGTATTTT.

The chain combines TRBV6-5 with TRBJ1-5; D possibly corresponds to TRBD1 (6 bases). This CDR3 spans 16 amino acids. The germline V gene has CDR1 MNHEY and CDR2 SVGAGI. Trimming took 0 bases from V and 11 from J, leaving 20 bases between them. Here the CDR3 reads CASSYSQDTSRGSQHF. The CDR3 coding sequence is TGTGCCAGCAGTTACTCGCAGGACACATCAAGGGGGTCCCAGCATTTT.

The CDR3 protein is CASSSLGDPNVLTF. The CDR3, as DNA: TGCGCCAGCAGCTCCTTGGGGGATCCCAACGTCCTGACTTTC. The rearrangement uses TRBV5-1 and TRBJ2-6; D is possibly TRBD1 or TRBD2 (5 bases each). The CDR3 covers 14 residues. Looked up from germline, CDR1 is SGHRS and CDR2 is YFSETQ. Trimming shortened V by 3 bases and J by 8 bases, and 12 bases separated the two germline ends.

The chain employs TRBV6-1 and TRBJ1-3; D is unresolved. The germline CDR1 and CDR2 sequences are MNHNS and SASEGT. V was trimmed by 11 bases and J by 1 base, leaving 12 bases between them. The CDR3 is 13 residues long. This CDR3 is CAADSASGNTIYF. The CDR3, as DNA: TGTGCCGCGGATTCGGCTTCTGGAAACACCATATATTTT.

This clonotype was recorded many times. The chain recombines TRBV7-6 with TRBJ1-4, with no clear D. Germline V lookup: CDR1 SGHVS, CDR2 FNYEAQ. The V end was cut by 4 bases, the J end by 7 bases, with 13 bases between. The CDR3 consists of 14 residues. The CDR3 is CASSSSLGVEKLFF. The DNA of the CDR3 is TGTGCCAGCAGCTCTTCGCTGGGTGTTGAAAAACTGTTTTTT.

The V call is TRBV27, the J call TRBJ1-2; the D is unclear. V dropped 3 bases and J dropped 0 bases, with 17 bases sitting between them. This CDR3 has 17 amino acids. CDR1 MNHEY and CDR2 SMNVEV come from the germline V gene (reference sequence). The CDR3 protein is CASSFRPQSPANYGYTF. The CDR3 DNA is TGTGCCAGCAGTTTTAGGCCCCAGTCCCCAGCTAACTATGGCTACACCTTC.